The rows below give T cell receptor beta chains drawn from one sample of a study of T cells expressing NK-cell markers. Reprocessing the 5' RACE reads, TCRdb reports a single entry for every CDR3 protein and omits DNA. The sample table includes 550,000 to 600,000 distinct CDR3 sequences. Material for sequencing was blood T cells: a sorted CD56 or NKG2C T cell subset, CD4+ or CD8+ T cells, or bulk PBMC T cells (not recorded which). The receptor source for this set is a man in his late teens or twenties in good health. Both conserved end residues are part of each CDR3.

v_gene	j_gene	CDR3aa
TRBV10-3	TRBJ2-3	CAITPGGAGGVDTQYF
TRBV12-1	TRBJ1-2	CASSATGVEAPGYTF
TRBV27	TRBJ2-2	CASSLVGGGYGELFF
TRBV27	TRBJ2-1	CASSLGSGIQNEQFF
TRBV4-3	TRBJ2-1	CASSQEVAGGAYNEQFF
TRBV28	TRBJ2-5	CASSRGTARQETQYF
TRBV19	TRBJ2-4	CASSIRGAKNIQYF
TRBV7-2	TRBJ2-5	CASSTTGTDKAETQYF
TRBV18	TRBJ2-1	CASSTAGTGTYNEQFF
TRBV4-2	TRBJ1-6	CASSQTPGWSSYNSPLHF
TRBV10-3	TRBJ2-1	CAISDSSLLHEQFF
TRBV27	TRBJ2-5	CASSFRTGQAETQYF
TRBV4-1	TRBJ1-2	CASSQEGQRRYGYTF
TRBV7-2	TRBJ1-5	CASSLGQGWNQPQHF
TRBV12-3/TRBV12-4	TRBJ1-1	CASTGTGAPNTEAFF
TRBV5-1	TRBJ2-1	CASSPAGGKGQFF
TRBV4-3	TRBJ2-1	CASSRTPWRDEQFF
TRBV20-1	TRBJ1-3	CSAIDDRNSGNTIYF
TRBV4-3	TRBJ2-7	CASSQDTADPGYEQYF
TRBV27	TRBJ2-2	CASARRASPNTGELFF
TRBV29-1	TRBJ2-3	CSVGTDTDTQYF
TRBV20-1	TRBJ2-7	CSARLGTEVYEQYF
TRBV5-1	TRBJ2-1	CASSFTGQGGDEQFF
TRBV29-1	TRBJ2-3	CSVGVLTGQGLTDTQYF
TRBV28	TRBJ2-6	CASSQTAPSGANVLTF
TRBV5-5	TRBJ2-2	CASKLGHSNTGELFF
TRBV4-3	TRBJ2-2	CASSQGTRAGELFF
TRBV2	TRBJ2-5	CASNTGDSGETQYF
TRBV20-1	TRBJ2-2	CSARDFAAANTGELFF
TRBV15	TRBJ2-2	CATSRESGTNTGELFF
TRBV12-3/TRBV12-4	TRBJ2-3	CASRLGLAGVDTQYF
TRBV14	TRBJ2-1	CASSSLLLDNEQFF
TRBV11-1	TRBJ2-7	CASTSGRSTYEQYF
TRBV7-2	TRBJ1-6	CASTAVVNSPLHF
TRBV5-5	TRBJ1-3	CASSFNFLSGNTIYF
TRBV5-5	TRBJ2-3	CASSQQGRVTDTQYF
TRBV20-1	TRBJ2-2	CSARQVMGEDTGELFF
TRBV29-1	TRBJ2-3	CSVDDVAGEVDTQYF
TRBV12-3/TRBV12-4	TRBJ1-2	CATAPGTGYGYTF
TRBV30	TRBJ1-3	CACVRRSSGNTIYF
TRBV2	TRBJ2-1	CASSEALRTGGSYNEQFF
TRBV19	TRBJ1-5	CASSIRGTSHRDQPQHF
TRBV7-9	TRBJ2-4	CASSSRDRDVNIQYF
TRBV7-9	TRBJ1-1	CASSGPMNTEAFF
TRBV15	TRBJ2-5	CATSRVEGAGGPETQYF
TRBV20-1	TRBJ2-3	CSATPPTSNTDTQYF
TRBV12-5	TRBJ1-1	CASGRDGWTEAFF
TRBV20-1	TRBJ2-5	CSANPGGGWETQYF
TRBV30	TRBJ2-4	CAWSVMVGSDRTKNIQYF
TRBV11-2	TRBJ2-1	CASRATGRAYNEQFF
TRBV29-1	TRBJ2-4	CSVEGGKLAKNIQYF
TRBV20-1	TRBJ2-1	CSAAQGIAAYNEQFF
TRBV6-2/TRBV6-3	TRBJ2-2	CASSHIAGGLTGELFF
TRBV7-8	TRBJ2-6	CASSLVSSGRVGANVLTF
TRBV6-2/TRBV6-3	TRBJ1-5	CASSQSMNQPQHF
TRBV20-1	TRBJ1-5	CSAPPTGTNGNQPQHF
TRBV9	TRBJ2-7	CASTPGGDRPYEQYF